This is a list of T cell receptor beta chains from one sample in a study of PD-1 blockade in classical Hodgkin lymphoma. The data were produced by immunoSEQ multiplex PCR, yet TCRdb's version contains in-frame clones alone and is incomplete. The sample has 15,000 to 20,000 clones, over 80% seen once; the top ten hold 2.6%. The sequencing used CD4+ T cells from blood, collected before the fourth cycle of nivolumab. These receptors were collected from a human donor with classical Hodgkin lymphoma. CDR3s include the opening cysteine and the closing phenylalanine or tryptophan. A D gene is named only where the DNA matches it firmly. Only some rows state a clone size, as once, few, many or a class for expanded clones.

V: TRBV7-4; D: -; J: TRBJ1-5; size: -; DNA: TGTGCCAGCAGCTCCCCCTCCCGCCCCGGCAGGGCGCCAATACCCCATCAGCCCCAGCATTTT; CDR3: CASSSPSRPGRAPIPHQPQHF
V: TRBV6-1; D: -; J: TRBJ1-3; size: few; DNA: TGTGCCAGCAGTCCAGAGGGAAACACCATATATTTT; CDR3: CASSPEGNTIYF
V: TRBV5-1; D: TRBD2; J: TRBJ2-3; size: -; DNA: TGCGCCAGCAGCGCCTTAGCGGGAGACACCGATACGCAGTATTTT; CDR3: CASSALAGDTDTQYF
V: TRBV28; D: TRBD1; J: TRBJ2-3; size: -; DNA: TGTGCCAGCAGCGGCCGGGACAGGGACACAGATACGCAGTATTTT; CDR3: CASSGRDRDTDTQYF
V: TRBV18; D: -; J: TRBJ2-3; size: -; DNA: TGTGCCAGCTCACCAGGGAGGATAGATACGCAGTATTTT; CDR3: CASSPGRIDTQYF
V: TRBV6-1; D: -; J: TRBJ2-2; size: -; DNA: TGTGCCAGCCGTCAAAGGGGAGGAACCGGGGAGCTGTTTTTT; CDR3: CASRQRGGTGELFF
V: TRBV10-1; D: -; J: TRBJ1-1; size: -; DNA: TGCGCCAGCAGTGTCCAGCTGAACACTGAAGCTTTCTTT; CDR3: CASSVQLNTEAFF
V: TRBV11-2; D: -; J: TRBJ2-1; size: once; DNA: TGTGCCAGCAGCTTAGATCCCCAACCCTACAATGAGCAGTTCTTC; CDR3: CASSLDPQPYNEQFF
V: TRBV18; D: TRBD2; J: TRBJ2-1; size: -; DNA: TGTGCCAGCTCACAAAACCCTTTTAGTAGCGGGGTATACAATGAGCAGTTCTTC; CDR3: CASSQNPFSSGVYNEQFF
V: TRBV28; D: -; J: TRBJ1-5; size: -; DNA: TGTGCCAGCAGTTTATCTATAGGGGCGGGTCAGCCCCAGCATTTT; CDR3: CASSLSIGAGQPQHF
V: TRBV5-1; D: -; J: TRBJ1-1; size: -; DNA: TGCGCCAGCAGCTTGGACGTTATTAGCACTGAAGCTTTCTTT; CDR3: CASSLDVISTEAFF
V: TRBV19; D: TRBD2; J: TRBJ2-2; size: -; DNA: TGTGCCAGTAGTATTGTCCTAGCGGCGAACACCGGGGAGCTGTTTTTT; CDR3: CASSIVLAANTGELFF
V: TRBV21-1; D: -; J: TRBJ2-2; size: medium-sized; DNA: TGTGCCAGCAGCAAAGTGGGGAAACTTTCCGCGAACACCGGGGAGCTGTTTTTT; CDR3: CASSKVGKLSANTGELFF
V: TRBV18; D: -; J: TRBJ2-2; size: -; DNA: TGTGCCAGCTCACCGTCGTCAGGGGAGCTGTTTTTT; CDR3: CASSPSSGELFF
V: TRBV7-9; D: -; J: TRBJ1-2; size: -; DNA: TGTGCCAGCGCCTACGGGACGGGGGGCTACACCTTC; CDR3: CASAYGTGGYTF
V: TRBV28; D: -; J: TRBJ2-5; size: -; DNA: TGTGCCAGCAGCCAACCCCCCGGGACCCAGTACTTC; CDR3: CASSQPPGTQYF
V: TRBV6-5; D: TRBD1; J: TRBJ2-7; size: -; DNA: TGTGCCAGCAGTTACTCAGACAGGGGTCCCTACGAGCAGTACTTC; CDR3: CASSYSDRGPYEQYF
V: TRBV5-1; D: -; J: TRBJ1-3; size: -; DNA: TGCGCCAGCAGGGTGAGCTCTGGAAACACCATATATTTT; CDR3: CASRVSSGNTIYF
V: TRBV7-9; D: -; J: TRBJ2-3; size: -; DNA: TGTGCCAGCAGCTTAGGAAAGGGGGTCGGGACAGATACGCAGTATTTT; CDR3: CASSLGKGVGTDTQYF
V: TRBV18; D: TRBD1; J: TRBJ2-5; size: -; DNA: TGTGCCAGCTCAATGGGACAGCGCCAAGAGACCCAGTACTTC; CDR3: CASSMGQRQETQYF
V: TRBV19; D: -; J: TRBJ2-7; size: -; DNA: TGTGCCAGTAGTAGGGCAGGGACCTACGAGCAGTACTTC; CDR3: CASSRAGTYEQYF
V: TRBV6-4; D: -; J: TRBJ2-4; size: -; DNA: TGTGCCAGCAGTGACCACAGGGTTAAAAACATTCAGTACTTC; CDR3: CASSDHRVKNIQYF
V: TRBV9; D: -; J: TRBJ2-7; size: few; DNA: TGTGCCAGCAGCCCCCGACTAGGCGGCGAGCAGTACTTC; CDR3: CASSPRLGGEQYF
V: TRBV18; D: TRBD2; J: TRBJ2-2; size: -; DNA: TGTGCCAGCTCACCACTAGCGGGAGGCGTCACCGGGGAGCTGTTTTTT; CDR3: CASSPLAGGVTGELFF
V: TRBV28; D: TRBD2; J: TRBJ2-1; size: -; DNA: TGTGCCAGCAGTTTAGGGGGTAGCGGGAGTTACAATGAGCAGTTCTTC; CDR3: CASSLGGSGSYNEQFF
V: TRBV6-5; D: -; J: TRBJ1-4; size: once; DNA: TGTGCCAGCAGTTACTCGTTCCAGTCCAAAGCGGAAAAACTGTTTTTT; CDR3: CASSYSFQSKAEKLFF
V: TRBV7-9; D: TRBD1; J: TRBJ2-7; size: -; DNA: TGTGCCAGCAGCCCCCGAACCGGGACAGGGCCCTACGAGCAGTACTTC; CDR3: CASSPRTGTGPYEQYF